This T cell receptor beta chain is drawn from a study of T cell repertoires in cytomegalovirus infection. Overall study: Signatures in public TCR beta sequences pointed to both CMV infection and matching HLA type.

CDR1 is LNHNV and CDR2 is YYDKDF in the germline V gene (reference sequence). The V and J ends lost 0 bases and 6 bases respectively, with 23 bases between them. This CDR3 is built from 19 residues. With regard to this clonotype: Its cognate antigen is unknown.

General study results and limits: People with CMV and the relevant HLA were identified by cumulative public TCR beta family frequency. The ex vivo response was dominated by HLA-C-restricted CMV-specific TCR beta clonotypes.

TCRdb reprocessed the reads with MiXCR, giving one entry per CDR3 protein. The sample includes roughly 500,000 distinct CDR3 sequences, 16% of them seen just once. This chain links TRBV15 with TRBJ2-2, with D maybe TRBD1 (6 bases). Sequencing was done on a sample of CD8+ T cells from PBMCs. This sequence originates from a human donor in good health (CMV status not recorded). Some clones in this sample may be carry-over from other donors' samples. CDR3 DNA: TGTGCCACCAGCAGAGATCAAGACGAGTTTCTCCCAGGGGCCGGGGAGCTGTTTTTT. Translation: CATSRDQDEFLPGAGELFF.